This T cell receptor (beta chain) was found in a study of cytomegalovirus exposure and HLA in healthy donors. Regarding this clone: The antigen remains undetermined.

Study-wide findings and caveats: HLA alleles were associated with fewer than 20,000 TCR beta sequences in a later analysis at 0.05 false discovery rate. Across donors, presence/absence analyses took sequencing depth to be roughly uniform. The authors excluded some V segments, including TRBV6-2 and TRBV6-3, as indistinguishable.

PCR amplification relied on 60 Vbeta primers (plus 13 Jbeta primers). Clones were sequenced by immunoSEQ multiplex PCR, and TCRdb holds only the in-frame ones, with some missing. The sample holds 100,000 to 150,000 clones, approximately 71% seen once. The V and J ends lost 9 bases and 0 bases respectively, with 18 bases between them. Germline V gives CDR1 LNHDA, CDR2 SQIVND (reference sequence). The CDR3 contains 15 residues. The sample was PBMCs. The TCR was taken from a woman between 45 and 60 years old in good health and CMV-seronegative. The rearrangement joins TRBV19 to TRBJ2-7; a possible D gene is TRBD2 (6 bases). The CDR3 nucleotides are TGTGCCAGCCGAGTTACGGCGGGGTCCTCCTACGAGCAGTACTTC. This encodes CASRVTAGSSYEQYF.